This T cell receptor (beta chain) was sequenced during a study of blood T cells in healthy people across ages. The sample providers were healthy Caucasian people from Russia, aged roughly 6 to 95. This CDR3 has 13 residues. V lost 0 bases to trimming and J lost 6 bases, with 9 bases between them. Germline V gene lookup returns CDR1 GTSNPN and CDR2 SVGIG (reference sequence). A second roughly 6 to 12 cycle PCR used barcoded and J-beta primers. TCRdb ran MiXCR on the 5' RACE reads and lists one entry per CDR3 protein. The sample has about 1.5 million distinct CDR3 sequences; 42% are singletons. The TCR sequence derives from a woman between 18 and 29 years old in good health. What was sequenced was blood. The gene calls are TRBV30 and TRBJ2-1; D call uncertain. In nucleotides, the CDR3 is TGTGCCTGGAGTGTTGCCACACTCAATGAGCAGTTCTTC. As protein: CAWSVATLNEQFF.